These 22 T cell receptor beta chains were sequenced from one sample in a study of cytomegalovirus exposure and HLA in healthy donors. The PCR employed 60 Vbeta primers together with 13 Jbeta primers. TCRdb keeps only in-frame clones here, not all; method: immunoSEQ multiplex PCR. The data hold about 82,000 clones, with around 73% observed a single time. The sequencing sample was made of PBMCs. Receptor source: a man aged 50 or older in good health and CMV-seronegative.

This rearrangement joins TRBV5-1 to TRBJ2-2; 10 bases line up with TRBD2. Per germline, CDR1 SGHRS and CDR2 YFSETQ. The trim removed 0 bases at V and 5 bases at J, leaving 4 bases unmatched. This CDR3 contains 16 residues. The CDR3 region is CASSLGTSGLTGELFF. Written as DNA, the CDR3 is TGCGCCAGCAGCTTGGGGACTAGCGGACTGACCGGGGAGCTGTTTTTT.

The CDR3 is CASSSDREEQYF. CDR3 nucleotides: TGTGCCAGCAGCTCGGACAGAGAAGAGCAGTACTTC. V usage is TRBV7-9 and J usage is TRBJ2-5; possible D gene TRBD1, 6 bases. V was shortened by 4 bases and J by 11 bases, with 14 bases between the two germline ends. The length of the CDR3 is 12 residues. The germline CDR1 and CDR2 sequences are SEHNR and FQNEAQ (reference sequence).

This chain connects TRBV5-1 to TRBJ1-4; weak D call: TRBD1 (5 bases). This CDR3 has 16 residues. The V end lost 4 bases, the J end lost 2 bases, and 15 bases lay between the germline ends. Germline V gene lookup returns CDR1 SGHRS and CDR2 YFSETQ. The CDR3 DNA is TGCGCCAGCAGCCGGCCCCAGGGTGCCACTAATGAAAAACTGTTTTTT. Translating it yields CASSRPQGATNEKLFF.

The chain links TRBV7-2 to TRBJ2-5; 12 nucleotides align to TRBD2. The J call may be faulty, since TRBJ2-7 better matches the DNA end. Germline-derived CDR1 and CDR2 are SGHTA and FQGNSA. The CDR3 length is 15 residues. The CDR3 sequence: CASSRRLAGDREQYF. CDR3 nucleotides: TGTGCCAGCAGCCGAAGACTAGCGGGGGACCGCGAGCAGTACTTC.

The chain joins TRBV27 to TRBJ1-2; TRBD1 matches at 9 bases. Germline V gene sequence: CDR1 MNHEY, CDR2 SMNVEV (reference sequence). J was trimmed by 7 bases and V by 8 bases; bases with no gene match: 8. The CDR3 spans 13 residues. The CDR3 DNA is TGTGCCAGCCGGGGGACAGGGCAACCTGGCTACACCTTC. Translation gives CASRGTGQPGYTF.

V is TRBV11-3 and J is TRBJ2-5; 9 bases are shared with TRBD1. The CDR3 extends over 16 amino acids. Trimming took 1 base from V and 5 from J; bases not matched to a gene: 8. Germline V gene lookup returns CDR1 SGHNT and CDR2 YENEEA. Here the CDR3 DNA reads TGTGCCAGCAGCTTAGGTCTCAGGACAGGGGAGGAGACCCAGTACTTC. This sequence encodes CASSLGLRTGEETQYF.

The CDR3: CASSILTGQERNGGELFF. CDR3 sequence (DNA): TGTGCCAGCAGCATACTGACGGGACAGGAAAGGAATGGCGGGGAGCTGTTTTTT. The V and J genes are TRBV5-5 and TRBJ2-2, with TRBD1 identical over 8 bases. Germline loops: CDR1 SGHKS, CDR2 YYEKEE (reference sequence). The CDR3 runs to 18 residues. Germline trimming cut 4 bases from V and 7 bases from J; bases unmatched to any gene: 18. The full variable domain, in which reference TRBV5-5 and TRBJ2-2 provide the parts outside the CDR3, is DAGVTQSPTHLIKTRGQQVTLRCSPISGHKSVSWYQQVLGQGPQFIFQYYEKEERGRGNFPDRFSARQFPNYSSELNVNALLLGDSALYLCASSILTGQERNGGELFFGEGSRLTVL.

The genes are TRBV28 and TRBJ1-1; D not certain. Germline V lookup: CDR1 MDHEN, CDR2 SYDVKM. The length of the CDR3 is 13 residues. Deletions cut 8 bases from V and 1 base from J, with 11 bases between. CDR3 bases: TGTGCCAGCCGCTTTTTGAGGAACACTGAAGCTTTCTTT. Amino acid sequence: CASRFLRNTEAFF.

This clone has only a few counts. J is TRBJ1-2 and V is TRBV7-8, with no clear D. V was clipped by 4 bases and J by 8 bases, with 32 bases between them. The CDR3 is 19 residues long. Germline CDR1 reads SGHVS; CDR2 reads FQNEAQ. CDR3 sequence: CASSWRAEVYPSSTGGYTF. The CDR3 DNA follows: TGTGCCAGCAGCTGGAGAGCGGAGGTCTATCCCTCCTCAACGGGGGGCTACACCTTC.

The chain is built from TRBV2 and TRBJ2-2; TRBD1 might be the D (6 bases). Trimming took 6 bases from V and 7 from J, leaving 21 bases between them. Germline-derived CDR1 and CDR2 are SNHLY and FYNNEI. CDR3 length: 16 amino acids. In DNA, the CDR3 is TGTGCCAGCAGCTACCCACCGCAGGGGACGGACGGGGAGCTGTTTTTT. This translates into CASSYPPQGTDGELFF.

The chain combines TRBV6-1 with TRBJ2-5; D ambiguous. Germline values: CDR1 MNHNS, CDR2 SASEGT. This CDR3 contains 15 residues. The germline V and J ends were trimmed by 3 bases and 4 bases, with 15 bases remaining between them. CDR3 loop: CASSDGAQTRETQYF. Written as DNA, the CDR3 is TGTGCCAGCAGTGATGGAGCTCAGACCCGAGAGACCCAGTACTTC.

The sample holds a few counts of this clone. The chain employs TRBV4-1 and TRBJ1-2, with D possibly TRBD1 on 5 matching bases. Deletions cut 1 base from V and 2 bases from J, with 11 bases between. This CDR3 region has 15 residues. Germline V CDR1 and CDR2: MGHRA, YSYEKL. The CDR3 sequence is CASSQVPGSNYGYTF. In nucleotides, the CDR3 is TGCGCCAGCAGCCAAGTCCCAGGGTCGAACTATGGCTACACCTTC.

J is TRBJ1-1 and V is TRBV11-2, with TRBD1 matching 8 bases. The CDR3 length is 13 residues. Germline CDR1 and CDR2: SGHAT and FQNNGV. Germline trimming cut 4 bases from V and 6 bases from J; bases unmatched to any gene: 4. The CDR3 sequence is CASSYRGFAEAFF. The CDR3 DNA follows: TGTGCCAGCAGCTACAGGGGGTTCGCTGAAGCTTTCTTT.

In its sample, this clone was seen a few times. The chain carries TRBV6-5 and TRBJ2-7; 7 bases map to TRBD2. With V trimmed by 2 bases and J by 5 bases, 6 bases remained unmatched. There are 14 residues in the CDR3. Germline CDR1 and CDR2: MNHEY and SVGAGI. DNA of the CDR3: TGTGCCAGCAGTTACGGGGGAGGGAGGCACGAGCAGTACTTC. The encoded protein is CASSYGGGRHEQYF.

This clone showed up just a few times. This chain connects TRBV5-1 to TRBJ2-2; possibly TRBD2 for D (6 bases). CDR3 size: 16 residues. Germline V gene sequence: CDR1 SGHRS, CDR2 YFSETQ. V was shortened by 0 bases and J by 5 bases, with 14 bases between the two germline ends. CDR3 nucleotide sequence: TGCGCCAGCAGCTTGGGGGCAGGGAGGCGGACCGGGGAGCTGTTTTTT. Protein product: CASSLGAGRRTGELFF.

The CDR3 is CASSHRGFNQPQHF. CDR3 bases: TGTGCCAGCAGCCACAGGGGATTCAATCAGCCCCAGCATTTT. The chain recombines TRBV21-1 with TRBJ1-5; the table's D call TRBD1 went unverified against the DNA. TRBV21-1 is a known pseudogene. CDR3 length equals 14 residues.

V usage is TRBV25-1 and J usage is TRBJ2-5; D unclear. The CDR3 sequence is 16 residues long. Trimming took off 1 base at V and 2 bases at J, with 14 bases between the two ends. Germline V gene sequence: CDR1 MGHDK, CDR2 SYGVNS. CDR3 protein: CASSEFGSYTQETQYF. The CDR3 DNA follows: TGTGCCAGCAGTGAATTTGGCAGTTACACACAAGAGACCCAGTACTTC.

The chain carries TRBV7-6 and TRBJ2-3, with unresolved D. The V gene's germline CDR1 is SGHVS and CDR2 FNYEAQ. This CDR3 contains 14 residues. V lost 1 base to trimming and J lost 5 bases, with 10 bases between them. The CDR3, as DNA: TGTGCCAGCAGCTTAGACTCTTCCGGAGATACGCAGTATTTT. Residues: CASSLDSSGDTQYF. The full variable domain, its missing parts supplied by reference TRBV7-6 and TRBJ2-3, is GAGVSQSPRYKVTKRGQDVALRCDPISGHVSLYWYRQALGQGPEFLTYFNYEAQQDKSGLPNDRFSAERPEGSISTLTIQRTEQRDSAMYRCASSLDSSGDTQYFGPGTRLTVL.

The V and J genes are TRBV4-3 and TRBJ1-3, with TRBD1 as a possible D gene (5 bases). The germline CDR1 and CDR2 sequences are LGHNA and YSLEER. The CDR3 is made up of 15 amino acids. V was pared by 0 bases and J by 3 bases, with 9 bases between. As DNA, the CDR3 is TGCGCCAGCAGCCAAGACGGAGGGGTTGGAAACACCATATATTTT. Its translation: CASSQDGGVGNTIYF.

The chain joins TRBV4-1 to TRBJ2-1, with a weak D call TRBD2 (7 bases). V lost 5 bases to trimming and J lost 0 bases, with 11 bases between them. The CDR3 length is 15 residues. CDR1 is MGHRA and CDR2 is YSYEKL in the germline V gene. CDR3 nucleotide sequence: TGCGCCAGCAGCGGAGGGGGGGGCTCCTACAATGAGCAGTTCTTC. Translated, it gives CASSGGGGSYNEQFF.

This clone was observed a handful of times. The genes are TRBV5-1 and TRBJ1-3; 8 nucleotides align to TRBD1. This CDR3 has 15 amino acids. V lost 0 bases to trimming and J lost 7 bases; unmatched junction nucleotides: 6. Germline CDR1 SGHRS, CDR2 YFSETQ. The DNA for the CDR3 is TGCGCCAGCAGCTTGGCGGACAGGGAAGCGAACACCATATATTTT. Its translation is CASSLADREANTIYF.

The gene calls are TRBV7-3 and TRBJ2-1, with 10 bases fitting TRBD2. CDR1 SGHTA and CDR2 FQGTGA come from the germline V gene. V shed 2 bases, J shed 9 bases, and the junction held 7 bases outside the gene matches. CDR3 length: 15 amino acids. CDR3 amino acids: CASSLESGGAGEQFF. In DNA form, the CDR3 reads TGTGCCAGCAGCTTAGAGAGCGGGGGGGCCGGTGAGCAGTTCTTC. The full variable domain, in which reference TRBV7-3 and TRBJ2-1 provide the parts outside the CDR3, is GAGVSQTPSNKVTEKGKYVELRCDPISGHTALYWYRQSLGQGPEFLIYFQGTGAADDSGLPNDRFFAVRPEGSVSTLKIQRTERGDSAVYLCASSLESGGAGEQFFGPGTRLTVL.